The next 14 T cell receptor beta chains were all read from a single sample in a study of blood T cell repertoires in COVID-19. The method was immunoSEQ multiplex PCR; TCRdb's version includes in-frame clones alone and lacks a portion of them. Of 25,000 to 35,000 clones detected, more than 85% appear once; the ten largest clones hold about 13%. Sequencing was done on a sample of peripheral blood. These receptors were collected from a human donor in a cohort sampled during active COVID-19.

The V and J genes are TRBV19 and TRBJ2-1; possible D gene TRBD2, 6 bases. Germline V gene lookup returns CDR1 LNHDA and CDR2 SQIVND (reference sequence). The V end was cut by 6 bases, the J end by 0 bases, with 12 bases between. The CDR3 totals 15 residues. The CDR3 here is CASREGVSSYNEQFF. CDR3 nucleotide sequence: TGTGCCAGTAGGGAGGGTGTAAGCTCCTACAATGAGCAGTTCTTC.

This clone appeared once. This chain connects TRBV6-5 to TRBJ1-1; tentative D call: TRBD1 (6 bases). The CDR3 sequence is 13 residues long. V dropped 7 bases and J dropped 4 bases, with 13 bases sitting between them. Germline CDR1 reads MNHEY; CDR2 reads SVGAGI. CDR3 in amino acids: CASISWGLTEAFF. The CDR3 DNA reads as TGTGCCAGCATCTCATGGGGGCTCACTGAAGCTTTCTTT.

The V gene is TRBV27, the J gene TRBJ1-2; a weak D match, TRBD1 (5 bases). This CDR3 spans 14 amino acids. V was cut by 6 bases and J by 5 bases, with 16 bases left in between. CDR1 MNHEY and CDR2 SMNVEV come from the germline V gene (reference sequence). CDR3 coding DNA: TGTGCCAGCAGGGGGCCTCAAGAAGGTTATGGCTACACCTTC. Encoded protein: CASRGPQEGYGYTF.

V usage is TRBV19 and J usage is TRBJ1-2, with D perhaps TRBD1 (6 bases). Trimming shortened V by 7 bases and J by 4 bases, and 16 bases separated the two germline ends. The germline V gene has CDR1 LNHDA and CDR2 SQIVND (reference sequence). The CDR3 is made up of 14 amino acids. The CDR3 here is CASNDGQRSYGYTF. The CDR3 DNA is TGTGCCAGTAACGACGGACAGAGATCCTATGGCTACACCTTC.

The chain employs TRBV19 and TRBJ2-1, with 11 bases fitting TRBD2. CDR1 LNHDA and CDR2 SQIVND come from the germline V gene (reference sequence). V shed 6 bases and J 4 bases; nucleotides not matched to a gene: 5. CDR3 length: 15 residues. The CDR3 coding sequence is TGTGCCAGTAGAAAAACTAGCGGGGGTTACAATGAGCAGTTCTTC. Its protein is CASRKTSGGYNEQFF.

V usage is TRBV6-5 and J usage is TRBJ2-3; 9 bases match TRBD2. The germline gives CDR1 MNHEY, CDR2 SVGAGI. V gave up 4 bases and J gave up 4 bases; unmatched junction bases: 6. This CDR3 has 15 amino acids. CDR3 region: CASSSSGRYPDTQYF. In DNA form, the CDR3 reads TGTGCCAGCAGTTCGAGCGGGAGGTATCCAGATACGCAGTATTTT.

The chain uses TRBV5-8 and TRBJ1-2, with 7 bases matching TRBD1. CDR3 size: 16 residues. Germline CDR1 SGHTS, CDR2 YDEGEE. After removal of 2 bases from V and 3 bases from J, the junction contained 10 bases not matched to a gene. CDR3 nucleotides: TGTGCCAGCAGCTTAAACAGGGGCGTCGGAGACTATGGCTACACCTTC. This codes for CASSLNRGVGDYGYTF.

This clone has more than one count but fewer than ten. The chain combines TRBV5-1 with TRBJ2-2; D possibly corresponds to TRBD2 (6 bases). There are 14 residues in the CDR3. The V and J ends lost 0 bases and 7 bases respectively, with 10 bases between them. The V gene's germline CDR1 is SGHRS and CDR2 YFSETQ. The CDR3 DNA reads TGCGCCAGCAGCTTGGGCACGGAGGGCGGGGAGCTGTTTTTT. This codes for CASSLGTEGGELFF.

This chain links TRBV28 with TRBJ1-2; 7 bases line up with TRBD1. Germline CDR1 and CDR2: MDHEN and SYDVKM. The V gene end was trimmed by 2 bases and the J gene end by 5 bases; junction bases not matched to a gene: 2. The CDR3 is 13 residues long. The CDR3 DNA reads TGTGCCAGCAGTTTAAGGGGGCGTTATGGCTACACCTTC. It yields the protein CASSLRGRYGYTF.

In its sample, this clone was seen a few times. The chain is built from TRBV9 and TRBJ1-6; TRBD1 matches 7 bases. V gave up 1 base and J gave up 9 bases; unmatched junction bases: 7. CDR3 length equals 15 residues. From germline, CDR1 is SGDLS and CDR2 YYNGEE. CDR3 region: CASSVRGGASSPLHF. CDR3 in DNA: TGTGCCAGCAGCGTACGAGGGGGCGCTTCTTCACCCCTCCACTTT.

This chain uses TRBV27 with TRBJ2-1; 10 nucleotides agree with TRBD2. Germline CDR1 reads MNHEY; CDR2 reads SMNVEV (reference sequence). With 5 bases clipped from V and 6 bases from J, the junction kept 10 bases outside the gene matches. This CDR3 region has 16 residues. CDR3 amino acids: CASSPPTSGPPNEQFF. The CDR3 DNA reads TGTGCCAGCAGTCCTCCGACTAGCGGGCCACCCAATGAGCAGTTCTTC.

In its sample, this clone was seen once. The CDR3 DNA reads as TGTGCCACCAGTGATTGGGACTACCGAAGCTCCTACAATGAGCAGTTCTTC. This sequence encodes CATSDWDYRSSYNEQFF. The rearrangement links TRBV24-1 to TRBJ2-1, with 7 bases fitting TRBD2. Germline V gene sequence: CDR1 KGHDR, CDR2 SFDVKD. Trimming cost V 2 bases and J 0 bases; bases outside gene matches: 6. The CDR3 length is 17 residues.

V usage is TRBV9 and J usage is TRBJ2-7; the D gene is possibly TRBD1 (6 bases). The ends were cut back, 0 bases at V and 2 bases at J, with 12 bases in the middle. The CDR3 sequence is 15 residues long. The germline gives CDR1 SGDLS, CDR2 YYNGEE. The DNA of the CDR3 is TGTGCCAGCAGCGTAGGCTGGGGGCCCACCTACGAGCAGTACTTC. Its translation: CASSVGWGPTYEQYF.

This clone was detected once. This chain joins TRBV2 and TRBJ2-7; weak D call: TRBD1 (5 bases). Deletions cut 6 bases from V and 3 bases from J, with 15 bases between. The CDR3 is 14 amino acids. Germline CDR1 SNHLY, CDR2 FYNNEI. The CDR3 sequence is CASRTGNSGYEQYF. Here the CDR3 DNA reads TGTGCCAGCAGAACAGGTAATTCAGGCTACGAGCAGTACTTC.